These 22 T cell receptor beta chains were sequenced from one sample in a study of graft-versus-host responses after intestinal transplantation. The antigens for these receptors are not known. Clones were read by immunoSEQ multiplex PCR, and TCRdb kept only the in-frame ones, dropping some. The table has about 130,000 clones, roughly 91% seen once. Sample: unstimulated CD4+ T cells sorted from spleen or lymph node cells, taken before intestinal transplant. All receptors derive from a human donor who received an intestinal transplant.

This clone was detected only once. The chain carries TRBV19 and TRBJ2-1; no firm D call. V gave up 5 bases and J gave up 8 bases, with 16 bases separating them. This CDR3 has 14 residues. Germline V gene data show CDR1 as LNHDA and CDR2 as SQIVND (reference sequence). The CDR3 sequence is CASSPLGLSDEQFF. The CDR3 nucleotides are TGTGCCAGTAGTCCCCTTGGCCTATCCGATGAGCAGTTCTTC.

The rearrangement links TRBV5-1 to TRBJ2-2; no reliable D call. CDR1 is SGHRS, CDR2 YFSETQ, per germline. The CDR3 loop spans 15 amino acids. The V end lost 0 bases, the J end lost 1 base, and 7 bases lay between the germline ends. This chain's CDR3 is CASSLDVGNTGELFF. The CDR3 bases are TGCGCCAGCAGCTTGGATGTCGGGAACACCGGGGAGCTGTTTTTT. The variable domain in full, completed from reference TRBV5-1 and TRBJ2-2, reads KAGVTQTPRYLIKTRGQQVTLSCSPISGHRSVSWYQQTPGQGLQFLFEYFSETQRNKGNFPGRFSGRQFSNSRSEMNVSTLELGDSALYLCASSLDVGNTGELFFGEGSRLTVL.

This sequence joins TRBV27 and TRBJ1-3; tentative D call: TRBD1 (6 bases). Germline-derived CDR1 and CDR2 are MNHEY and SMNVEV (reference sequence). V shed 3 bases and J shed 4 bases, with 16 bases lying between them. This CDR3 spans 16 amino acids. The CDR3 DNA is TGTGCCAGCAGTTTTTCCTCGACAGGTCCAGGAAACACCATATATTTT. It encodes CASSFSSTGPGNTIYF.

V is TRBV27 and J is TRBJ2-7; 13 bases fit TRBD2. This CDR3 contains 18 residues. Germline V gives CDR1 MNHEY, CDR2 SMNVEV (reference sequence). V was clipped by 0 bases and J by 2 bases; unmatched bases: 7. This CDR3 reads CASSLSPGLAGKPYEQYF. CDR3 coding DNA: TGTGCCAGCAGTTTATCACCGGGACTAGCGGGGAAACCCTACGAGCAGTACTTC.

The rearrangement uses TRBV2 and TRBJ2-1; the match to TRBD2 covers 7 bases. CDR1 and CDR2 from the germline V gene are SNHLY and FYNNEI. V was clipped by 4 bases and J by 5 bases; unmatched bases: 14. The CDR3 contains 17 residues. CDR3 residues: CASSVSTLAAYNNEQFF. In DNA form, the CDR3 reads TGTGCCAGCAGTGTCTCGACCCTAGCGGCCTACAACAATGAGCAGTTCTTC.

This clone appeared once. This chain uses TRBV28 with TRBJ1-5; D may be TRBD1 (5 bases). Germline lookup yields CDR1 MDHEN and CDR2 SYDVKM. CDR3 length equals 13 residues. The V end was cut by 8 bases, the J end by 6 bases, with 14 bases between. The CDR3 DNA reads TGTGCCAGCCAGGCCAGGGACGGTCAGCCCCAGCATTTT. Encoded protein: CASQARDGQPQHF. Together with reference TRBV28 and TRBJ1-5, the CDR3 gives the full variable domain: DVKVTQSSRYLVKRTGEKVFLECVQDMDHENMFWYRQDPGLGLRLIYFSYDVKMKEKGDIPEGYSVSREKKERFSLILESASTNQTSMYLCASQARDGQPQHFGDGTRLSIL.

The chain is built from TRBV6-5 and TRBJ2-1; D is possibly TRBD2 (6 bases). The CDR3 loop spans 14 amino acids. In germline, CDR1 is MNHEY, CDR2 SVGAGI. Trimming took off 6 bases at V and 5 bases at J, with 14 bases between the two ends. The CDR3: CASSPGLWNNEQFF. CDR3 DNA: TGTGCCAGCAGCCCGGGACTGTGGAACAATGAGCAGTTCTTC.

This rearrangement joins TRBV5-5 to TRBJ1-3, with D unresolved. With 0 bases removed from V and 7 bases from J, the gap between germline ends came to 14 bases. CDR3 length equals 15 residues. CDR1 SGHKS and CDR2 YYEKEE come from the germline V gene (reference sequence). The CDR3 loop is CASSLGVSVGNTIYF. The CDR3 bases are TGTGCCAGCAGCTTGGGCGTTTCAGTTGGGAACACCATATATTTT.

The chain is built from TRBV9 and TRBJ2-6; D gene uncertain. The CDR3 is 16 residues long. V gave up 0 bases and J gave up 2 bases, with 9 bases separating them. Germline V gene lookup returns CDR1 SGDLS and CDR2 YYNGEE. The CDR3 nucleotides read TGTGCCAGCAGCGTAGACCAGGCCGCTGGGGCCAACGTCCTGACTTTC. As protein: CASSVDQAAGANVLTF.

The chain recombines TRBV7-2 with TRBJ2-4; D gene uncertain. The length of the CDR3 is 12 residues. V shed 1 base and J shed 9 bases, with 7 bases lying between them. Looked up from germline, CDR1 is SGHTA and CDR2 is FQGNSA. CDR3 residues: CASSLVNGIQYF. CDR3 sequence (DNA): TGTGCCAGCAGCTTAGTCAATGGCATTCAGTACTTC.

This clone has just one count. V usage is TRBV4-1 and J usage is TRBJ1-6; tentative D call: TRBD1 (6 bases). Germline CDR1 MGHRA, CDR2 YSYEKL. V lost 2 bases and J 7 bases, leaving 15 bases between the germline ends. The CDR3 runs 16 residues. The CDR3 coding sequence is TGCGCCAGCAGCCAAAATCCGAGGGGGGGGAATTCACCCCTCCACTTT. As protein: CASSQNPRGGNSPLHF.

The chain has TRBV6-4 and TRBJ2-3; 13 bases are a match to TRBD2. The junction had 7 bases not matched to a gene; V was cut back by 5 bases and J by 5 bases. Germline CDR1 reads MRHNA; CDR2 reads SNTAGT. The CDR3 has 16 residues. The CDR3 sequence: CASSPGLAGDRDTQYF. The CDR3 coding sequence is TGTGCCAGCAGTCCCGGACTAGCGGGGGATCGAGATACGCAGTATTTT.

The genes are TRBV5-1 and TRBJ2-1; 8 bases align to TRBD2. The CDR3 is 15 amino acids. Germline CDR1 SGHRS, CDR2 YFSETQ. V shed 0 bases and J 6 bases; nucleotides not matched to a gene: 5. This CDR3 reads CASSLDGLASNEQFF. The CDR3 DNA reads TGCGCCAGCAGCTTGGATGGACTAGCTTCCAATGAGCAGTTCTTC.

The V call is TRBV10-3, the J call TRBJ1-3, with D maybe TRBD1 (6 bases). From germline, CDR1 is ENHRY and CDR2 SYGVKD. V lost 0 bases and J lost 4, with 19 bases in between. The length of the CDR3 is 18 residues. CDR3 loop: CAISESPPWGAEGNTIYF. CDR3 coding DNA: TGTGCCATCAGTGAGTCGCCCCCTTGGGGGGCTGAAGGAAACACCATATATTTT.

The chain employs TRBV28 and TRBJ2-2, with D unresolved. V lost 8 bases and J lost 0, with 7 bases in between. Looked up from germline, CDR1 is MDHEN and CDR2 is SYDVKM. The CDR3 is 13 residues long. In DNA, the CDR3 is TGTGCCAGCGGCAGGACGAACACCGGGGAGCTGTTTTTT. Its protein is CASGRTNTGELFF.

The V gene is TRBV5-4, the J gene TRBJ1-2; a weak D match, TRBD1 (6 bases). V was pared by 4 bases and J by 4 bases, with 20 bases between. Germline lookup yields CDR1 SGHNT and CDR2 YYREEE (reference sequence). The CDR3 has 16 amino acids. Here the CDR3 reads CASSHPMIQGFYGYTF. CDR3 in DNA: TGTGCCAGCAGCCACCCCATGATACAGGGATTCTATGGCTACACCTTC.

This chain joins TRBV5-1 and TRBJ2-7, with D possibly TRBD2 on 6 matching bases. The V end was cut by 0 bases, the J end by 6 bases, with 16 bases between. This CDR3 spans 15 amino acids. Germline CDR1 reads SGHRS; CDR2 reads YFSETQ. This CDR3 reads CASSLVAGKAFEQYF. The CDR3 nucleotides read TGCGCCAGCAGCTTGGTGGCGGGAAAGGCGTTCGAGCAGTACTTC.

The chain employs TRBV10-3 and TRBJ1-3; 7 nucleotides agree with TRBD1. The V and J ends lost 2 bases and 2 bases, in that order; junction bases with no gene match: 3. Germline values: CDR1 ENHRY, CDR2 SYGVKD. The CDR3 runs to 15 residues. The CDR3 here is CAISETQGAGNTIYF. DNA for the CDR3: TGTGCCATCAGTGAGACGCAGGGGGCTGGAAACACCATATATTTT.

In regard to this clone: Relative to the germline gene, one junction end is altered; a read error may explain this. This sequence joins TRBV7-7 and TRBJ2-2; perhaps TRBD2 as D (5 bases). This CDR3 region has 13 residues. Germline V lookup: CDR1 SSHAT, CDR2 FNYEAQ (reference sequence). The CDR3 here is CASSLLSTGEPFF. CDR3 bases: TGTGCCAGTTCCCTTCTTTCAACCGGGGAGCCGTTTTTT.

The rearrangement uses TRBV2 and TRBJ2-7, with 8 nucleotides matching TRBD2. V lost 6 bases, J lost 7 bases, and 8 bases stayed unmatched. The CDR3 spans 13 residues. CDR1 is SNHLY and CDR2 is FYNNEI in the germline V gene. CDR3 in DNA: TGTGCCAGCAGACTAGCGGAAACTATAGAGCAGTACTTC. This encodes CASRLAETIEQYF.

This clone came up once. The CDR3 sequence is CASSSIGLADVAKNIQYF. CDR3 nucleotides: TGTGCCAGCAGCTCCATCGGACTAGCGGATGTAGCCAAAAACATTCAGTACTTC. This rearrangement joins TRBV7-8 to TRBJ2-4; 10 bases line up with TRBD2. The germline V gene has CDR1 SGHVS and CDR2 FQNEAQ. V trimming: 4 bases; J trimming: 0 bases; junction bases outside the gene matches: 9. The CDR3 is made up of 18 amino acids.

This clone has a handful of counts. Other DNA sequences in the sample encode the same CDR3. As DNA, the CDR3 is TGTGCCAGCAGCTTTTCTAGCGGGTATTACAATGAGCAGTTCTTC. Amino acids: CASSFSSGYYNEQFF. The chain combines TRBV7-8 with TRBJ2-1; TRBD2 aligns across 8 bases. V was pared by 3 bases and J by 4 bases, with 5 bases of the junction left unmatched. CDR3 length: 15 amino acids. Germline values: CDR1 SGHVS, CDR2 FQNEAQ.